Below are 29 T cell receptor beta chains sequenced from a single sample in a study of blood T cell repertoires in COVID-19. Using immunoSEQ multiplex PCR, the repertoire was profiled, and TCRdb retains in-frame clones only, with some absent. The table lists approximately 73,000 clones, about four fifths of them singletons. Sample: peripheral blood. The receptors derive from an older woman with acute or convalescent COVID-19.

V gene TRBV7-2 combines with J gene TRBJ2-3; D remains unclear. CDR1 and CDR2 (germline): SGHTA, FQGNSA. The CDR3 is 15 amino acids. V dropped 1 base and J dropped 1 base, with 9 bases sitting between them. The CDR3 sequence is CASSLVLTGTDTQYF. DNA of the CDR3: TGTGCCAGCAGCTTAGTTTTAACTGGCACAGATACGCAGTATTTT. Using reference TRBV7-2 and TRBJ2-3 for the parts outside the CDR3, the full variable domain is GAGVSQSPSNKVTEKGKDVELRCDPISGHTALYWYRQSLGQGLEFLIYFQGNSAPDKSGLPSDRFSAERTGGSVSTLTIQRTQQEDSAVYLCASSLVLTGTDTQYFGPGTRLTVL.

The CDR3 region is CASSQDFPTSANIAKNIQYF. The CDR3 DNA is TGTGCCAGCAGCCAAGATTTCCCGACTAGCGCTAATATAGCCAAAAACATTCAGTACTTC. The chain couples TRBV3-1 (or the pseudogene TRBV3-2) to TRBJ2-4; 8 bases map to TRBD2. Germline trimming cut 0 bases from V and 0 bases from J; bases unmatched to any gene: 13. Germline assignment: CDR1 LGHDT and CDR2 YNNKEL (reference sequence). This CDR3 has 20 amino acids.

V usage is TRBV2 and J usage is TRBJ2-6, with D possibly being TRBD2 (5 bases). Germline loops: CDR1 SNHLY, CDR2 FYNNEI. This CDR3 is built from 17 residues. V was trimmed by 6 bases and J by 2 bases, leaving 17 bases between them. The CDR3 bases are TGTGCCAGCAGCGACTACGGACTGTCGGCTGGGGCCAACGTCCTGACTTTC. This sequence encodes CASSDYGLSAGANVLTF.

The chain joins TRBV7-9 to TRBJ1-3; the D is unclear. V dropped 5 bases and J dropped 4 bases, with 12 bases sitting between them. The CDR3 is made up of 14 amino acids. Germline CDR1 reads SEHNR; CDR2 reads FQNEAQ (reference sequence). This chain's CDR3 is CASSISTGGNTIYF. The CDR3 coding sequence is TGTGCCAGCAGCATTAGCACGGGGGGAAACACCATATATTTT.

About this clone: This specimen includes other DNA sequences encoding the same CDR3. The genes are TRBV5-6 and TRBJ1-1; D remains ambiguous. The CDR3 length is 13 residues. Trimming removed 7 bases from V and 2 bases from J, with 12 bases in between. Germline CDR1 reads SGHDT; CDR2 reads YYEEEE. Here the CDR3 DNA reads TGTGCCAGCTCACCGGGTCTTAACACTGAAGCTTTCTTT. This sequence encodes CASSPGLNTEAFF.

V and J are TRBV18 and TRBJ2-1, with 9 bases that match TRBD1. V lost 0 bases, J lost 7 bases, and 7 bases stayed unmatched. The CDR3 is 16 amino acids. The germline V gene has CDR1 KGHSH and CDR2 LQKENI. The CDR3 DNA reads TGTGCCAGCTCACCACCGGGACAGGGTAGTTTAAATGAGCAGTTCTTC. Its translation: CASSPPGQGSLNEQFF.

The J gene is TRBJ2-3, the V gene TRBV5-1, with TRBD2 as a possible D gene (6 bases). The germline gives CDR1 SGHRS, CDR2 YFSETQ. The CDR3 loop spans 17 amino acids. The ends were cut back, 3 bases at V and 3 bases at J, with 20 bases in the middle. The CDR3, as DNA: TGCGCCAGCAGCTCGCTCGGGAGCGGCGAAGTTACAGATACGCAGTATTTT. Translated: CASSSLGSGEVTDTQYF.

The chain recombines TRBV19 with TRBJ2-7; 7 bases map to TRBD1. The germline gives CDR1 LNHDA, CDR2 SQIVND (reference sequence). V dropped 5 bases and J dropped 7; count of bases not matched to a gene: 11. The length of the CDR3 is 14 residues. For the CDR3, the DNA is TGTGCCAGTAGTTCCTCACAGGGGAGATGGGAGCAGTACTTC. Translation gives CASSSSQGRWEQYF.

In this sample, this clone turned up a few times. This chain uses TRBV7-8 with TRBJ1-2, with D unclear. The CDR3 is 14 amino acids. Trimming left V 5 bases short and J 6 bases short, with 16 bases between. The germline CDR1 and CDR2 sequences are SGHVS and FQNEAQ. The CDR3 loop is CASSTDPMRDGYTF. CDR3 sequence (DNA): TGTGCCAGCAGCACAGACCCTATGAGGGATGGCTACACCTTC.

The J gene is TRBJ2-2, the V gene TRBV27; maybe TRBD2 (5 bases). V lost 10 bases and J 0 bases, leaving 15 bases between the germline ends. The germline V gene has CDR1 MNHEY and CDR2 SMNVEV (reference sequence). The CDR3 length is 15 residues. For the CDR3, the DNA is TGTGCCACCACGCGAGGGATCCCGAACACCGGGGAGCTGTTTTTT. Protein: CATTRGIPNTGELFF.

The J gene is TRBJ2-2, the V gene TRBV6-5; D ambiguous. The V gene's germline CDR1 is MNHEY and CDR2 SVGAGI. The CDR3 covers 12 residues. The V end lost 2 bases, the J end lost 6 bases, and 4 bases lay between the germline ends. The CDR3 sequence is CASSYPAGELFF. CDR3 nucleotide sequence: TGTGCCAGCAGTTACCCAGCCGGGGAGCTGTTTTTT.

Concerning this clone: The junction departs from germline at one end; a sequencing error may be responsible. The V gene is TRBV29-1, the J gene TRBJ2-2, with 10 bases lining up with TRBD2. The CDR3 loop spans 15 amino acids. From germline, CDR1 is SQVTM and CDR2 ANQGSEA. Here the CDR3 DNA reads TGCAGCGTCGAAGCGGGAGGGATGGGGACCGGGGAGCTGTTTTTT. Amino acid sequence: CSVEAGGMGTGELFF.

The chain is built from TRBV7-2 and TRBJ2-7, with D perhaps matching TRBD1 (6 bases). V gave up 3 bases and J gave up 2 bases, with 11 bases separating them. The CDR3 length is 14 residues. Germline CDR1 is SGHTA and CDR2 is FQGNSA. The CDR3 nucleotides read TGTGCCAGCAGCTTCAGGGGTCCCCCCTACGAGCAGTACTTC. The encoded protein is CASSFRGPPYEQYF.

The V and J genes are TRBV28 and TRBJ1-3, with D unresolved. CDR1 is MDHEN and CDR2 is SYDVKM in the germline V gene. Trimming took 6 bases from V and 9 from J, leaving 12 bases between them. The CDR3 spans 12 residues. The CDR3 is CASSPGDGTIYF. The CDR3 region has the DNA TGTGCCAGCAGCCCGGGTGATGGCACCATATATTTT.

CDR3 region: CASSQDARDRNIQYF. For the CDR3, the DNA is TGCGCCAGCAGCCAAGATGCCCGGGACAGAAACATTCAGTACTTC. The chain links TRBV4-3 to TRBJ2-4, with 7 bases aligning to TRBD1. Germline V CDR1 and CDR2: LGHNA, YSLEER. The ends lost 0 bases at V and 6 bases at J; junction bases unmatched: 5. The CDR3 consists of 15 residues.

This clone was seen a few times. V is TRBV18 and J is TRBJ1-1, with D perhaps matching TRBD1 (5 bases). Trimming left V 10 bases short and J 3 bases short, with 15 bases between. Germline CDR1 and CDR2: KGHSH and LQKENI. The CDR3 is made up of 13 amino acids. The CDR3, as DNA: TGTGCCACCTGTGCAGGGCTGGACACTGAAGCTTTCTTT. Its translation is CATCAGLDTEAFF.

V and J are TRBV2 and TRBJ1-1, with D possibly being TRBD1 (5 bases). This CDR3 is 15 amino acids long. Trimming stripped 2 bases from V and 6 bases from J, with 16 bases between. The germline V gene has CDR1 SNHLY and CDR2 FYNNEI. In DNA form, the CDR3 reads TGTGCCAGCAGTGAAATCGGGGGGGGTTACGCTGAAGCTTTCTTT. It yields the protein CASSEIGGGYAEAFF.

The rearrangement uses TRBV12-3 or TRBV12-4 and TRBJ1-3; tentatively, D is TRBD1 (5 bases). This CDR3 has 13 amino acids. Trimming took 7 bases from V and 2 from J, leaving 9 bases between them. CDR3 sequence (DNA): TGTGCCAGCATCCCAGGGACTGGAAACACCATATATTTT. Translation gives CASIPGTGNTIYF.

This chain links TRBV11-3 with TRBJ2-7; 11 nucleotides agree with TRBD1. Germline V gives CDR1 SGHNT, CDR2 YENEEA. V lost 5 bases to trimming and J lost 5 bases; unmatched junction nucleotides: 8. This CDR3 region has 15 residues. The CDR3 region is CASSPRTGGVNEQYF. The CDR3 nucleotides read TGTGCCAGCAGCCCCAGGACAGGGGGCGTGAACGAGCAGTACTTC. Full variable domain (outside the CDR3, taken from reference TRBV11-3 and TRBJ2-7): EAGVVQSPRYKIIEKKQPVAFWCNPISGHNTLYWYLQNLGQGPELLIRYENEEAVDDSQLPKDRFSAERLKGVDSTLKIQPAELGDSAVYLCASSPRTGGVNEQYFGPGTRLTVT.

This chain uses TRBV19 with TRBJ1-2, with D perhaps TRBD1 (6 bases). The CDR3 runs 13 residues. With 10 bases removed from V and 3 bases from J, the gap between germline ends came to 15 bases. Germline V gene sequence: CDR1 LNHDA, CDR2 SQIVND (reference sequence). DNA of the CDR3: TGTGCCACCCAACTGACAGGAGACTATGGCTACACCTTC. This codes for CATQLTGDYGYTF.

V usage is TRBV29-1 and J usage is TRBJ2-1; 8 bases are a match to TRBD1. Per the germline V gene, CDR1 is SQVTM and CDR2 is ANQGSEA. The CDR3 has 13 amino acids. The trim removed 5 bases at V and 7 bases at J, leaving 7 bases unmatched. The DNA for the CDR3 is TGCAGCGTTCGACCGACAGGGGCGAATGAGCAGTTCTTC. The encoded protein is CSVRPTGANEQFF.

This clone has only a few counts. The rearrangement joins TRBV3-1 (or the pseudogene TRBV3-2) to TRBJ2-3; D unresolved. Deletions cut 2 bases from V and 0 bases from J, with 6 bases between. Looked up from germline, CDR1 is LGHDT and CDR2 is YNNKEL (reference sequence). The CDR3 is 14 amino acids. The DNA for the CDR3 is TGTGCCAGCAGCCAATTAGCTAGCACAGATACGCAGTATTTT. Translating it yields CASSQLASTDTQYF.

V gene TRBV18 combines with J gene TRBJ1-1; 7 nucleotides align to TRBD1. This CDR3 contains 16 residues. The junction had 6 bases not matched to a gene; V was cut back by 0 bases and J by 2 bases. Germline V gene sequence: CDR1 KGHSH, CDR2 LQKENI. CDR3 protein: CASSPPSAGGNTEAFF. The CDR3 DNA reads TGTGCCAGCTCACCACCTTCCGCAGGGGGAAACACTGAAGCTTTCTTT.

This chain connects TRBV7-2 to TRBJ1-5; the D gene is possibly TRBD1 (6 bases). In germline, CDR1 is SGHTA, CDR2 FQGNSA. The CDR3 contains 15 residues. V lost 0 bases to trimming and J lost 4 bases, with 10 bases between them. This chain's CDR3 is CASSLALQGNQPQHF. For the CDR3, the DNA is TGTGCCAGCAGCTTAGCGCTGCAGGGGAATCAGCCCCAGCATTTT.

V is TRBV7-2 and J is TRBJ2-5; D is possibly TRBD2 (5 bases). This CDR3 is built from 13 residues. Trimming removed 5 bases at V and 2 bases at J, with 9 bases between. Germline CDR1 SGHTA, CDR2 FQGNSA. CDR3 sequence reads: CASSRGQQETQYF. CDR3 nucleotides: TGTGCCAGCAGCCGCGGGCAGCAAGAGACCCAGTACTTC. Variable domain in full (rest from reference TRBV7-2 and TRBJ2-5): GAGVSQSPSNKVTEKGKDVELRCDPISGHTALYWYRQSLGQGLEFLIYFQGNSAPDKSGLPSDRFSAERTGGSVSTLTIQRTQQEDSAVYLCASSRGQQETQYFGPGTRLLVL.

This rearrangement joins TRBV5-1 to TRBJ1-1; TRBD1 might be the D (5 bases). The CDR3 spans 16 residues. Germline-derived CDR1 and CDR2 are SGHRS and YFSETQ. V was shortened by 1 base and J by 4 bases, with 17 bases between the two germline ends. The CDR3 nucleotides are TGCGCCAGCAGCTTGACAGGATTTGCGGGGACCACTGAAGCTTTCTTT. This codes for CASSLTGFAGTTEAFF.

The chain joins TRBV3-1 (or the pseudogene TRBV3-2) to TRBJ2-3, with a possible D match to TRBD2 (6 bases). The CDR3 is 12 residues long. Trimming removed 4 bases at V and 7 bases at J, with 9 bases between. From germline, CDR1 is LGHDT and CDR2 YNNKEL (reference sequence). The CDR3 DNA sequence: TGTGCCAGCAGCCTGGGACTTAATACGCAGTATTTT. Protein sequence: CASSLGLNTQYF.

The rearrangement joins TRBV25-1 to TRBJ1-2, with 8 bases lining up with TRBD1. There are 15 residues in the CDR3. The germline V gene has CDR1 MGHDK and CDR2 SYGVNS. V lost 3 bases to trimming and J lost 0 bases; unmatched junction nucleotides: 3. The CDR3 DNA reads as TGTGCCAGCAGTGATACAGGGGGAGCTAACTATGGCTACACCTTC. Translated, it gives CASSDTGGANYGYTF.

The chain combines TRBV5-1 with TRBJ2-2, with D possibly matching TRBD2 (5 bases). Deletions cut 0 bases from V and 5 bases from J, with 11 bases between. The CDR3 length is 15 residues. The V gene's germline CDR1 is SGHRS and CDR2 YFSETQ. The CDR3 loop reads CASSLDGGRTGELFF. In DNA form, the CDR3 reads TGCGCCAGCAGCTTGGATGGAGGTCGGACCGGGGAGCTGTTTTTT.